The T cell receptor beta chain under discussion was sequenced for a study of memory CD4+ T cells and cytomegalovirus serostatus. Looked up from germline, CDR1 is LGHNA and CDR2 is YNFKEQ. This CDR3 spans 14 amino acids. Trimming took 3 bases from V and 3 from J, leaving 12 bases between them. The sort gate was single viable CD3+CD4+CD8-CD45RO+ cells for memory CD4+ T cells. Libraries were prepared by immunoSEQ multiplex PCR; TCRdb keeps only in-frame clonotypes and omits some of them. The top ten clones hold about 1.5% of a sample with 55,000 or so clones, around four fifths of them seen once. This clonotype originated in an adult in good health and CMV-seropositive. The gene calls are TRBV4-2 and TRBJ2-7; TRBD2 is a possible D gene (5 bases). The sequencing input was memory CD4+ T cells from blood. DNA of the CDR3: TGTGCCAGCAGCCACCCGGGGTCGGGCTACGAGCAGTACTTC. It specifies CASSHPGSGYEQYF.